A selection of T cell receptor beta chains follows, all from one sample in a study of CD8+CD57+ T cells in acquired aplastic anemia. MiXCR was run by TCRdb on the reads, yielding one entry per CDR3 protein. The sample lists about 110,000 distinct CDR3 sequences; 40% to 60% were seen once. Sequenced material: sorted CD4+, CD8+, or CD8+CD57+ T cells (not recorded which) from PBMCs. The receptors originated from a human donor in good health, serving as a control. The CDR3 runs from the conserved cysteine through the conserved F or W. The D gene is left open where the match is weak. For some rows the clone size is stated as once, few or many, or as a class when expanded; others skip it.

CASSVVNPGRRDTEAFF,TGTGCCAGCAGCGTAGTAAATCCGGGCAGACGGGACACTGAAGCTTTCTTT,TRBJ1-1,TRBV9,once,.
CASSQLAGFNTGELFF,TGTGCCAGCAGCCAACTAGCGGGGTTTAACACCGGGGAGCTGTTTTTT,TRBJ2-2,TRBV7-2,many,TRBD2
CASKGRNTGELFF,TGTGCCAGTAAAGGCAGGAACACCGGGGAGCTGTTTTTT,TRBJ2-2,TRBV19,.,.
CAWGLAGGPGETQYF,TGTGCCTGGGGACTAGCGGGGGGGCCGGGGGAGACCCAGTACTTC,TRBJ2-5,TRBV30,.,TRBD2
CASSLQSYSGGRDQETQYF,TGTGCCAGCAGTTTACAGTCCTATAGCGGGGGCCGTGACCAAGAGACCCAGTACTTC,TRBJ2-5,TRBV12-3/TRBV12-4,.,TRBD2
CASKVREGRTNQPQHF,TGTGCCAGTAAAGTACGTGAGGGGAGAACGAATCAGCCCCAGCATTTT,TRBJ1-5,TRBV19,.,.
CASSARDGRGREQYF,TGTGCCAGCAGTGCCAGAGATGGCAGGGGGCGCGAGCAGTACTTC,TRBJ2-7,TRBV25-1,.,TRBD1
CASSLEGHYNSPLHF,TGTGCCAGCAGTTTAGAAGGACACTATAATTCACCCCTCCACTTT,TRBJ1-6,TRBV12-3/TRBV12-4,.,.
CAISESPPWWASPLHF,TGTGCCATCAGTGAGTCCCCACCGTGGTGGGCATCACCCCTCCACTTT,TRBJ1-6,TRBV10-3,medium-sized,.
CASSITGVGYTF,TGTGCCAGTAGTATTACAGGGGTCGGCTACACCTTC,TRBJ1-2,TRBV19,once,TRBD1
CASSSRDDEQYF,TGTGCCAGCAGCTCCCGGGACGACGAGCAGTACTTC,TRBJ2-7,TRBV7-2,.,.
CSVARHVYSYNEQFF,TGCAGCGTTGCCCGCCATGTTTACTCCTACAATGAGCAGTTCTTC,TRBJ2-1,TRBV29-1,.,.
CASSQGTNTEAFF,TGTGCCAGTAGCCAAGGGACCAACACTGAAGCTTTCTTT,TRBJ1-1,TRBV19,.,.
CAISGTRKRETQYF,TGTGCCATCAGTGGTACACGGAAGCGGGAGACCCAGTACTTC,TRBJ2-5,TRBV10-3,medium-sized,.
CASSVKTGGGYTF,TGTGCCAGCAGCGTAAAGACAGGGGGTGGCTACACCTTC,TRBJ1-2,TRBV9,.,TRBD1